Below, one TCR beta chain is given with its context. The sample comes from a study of blood T cell repertoires in COVID-19. Trimming stripped 0 bases from V and 4 bases from J, with 9 bases between. CDR1 and CDR2 (germline): MNHEY, SVGEGT. The CDR3 spans 15 residues. Clones were sequenced by immunoSEQ multiplex PCR, and TCRdb holds only the in-frame ones, with some missing. The top ten clones hold more than 1.5% of a sample with about 250,000 clones, 70% to 90% of them seen once. The TCR comes from a man aged 35 to 55 who had recovered from COVID-19. V is TRBV6-2 or TRBV6-3 and J is TRBJ2-2, with D uncertain. The sequenced sample consisted of PBMCs or T cells enriched from blood (not recorded which). The CDR3 nucleotides are TGTGCCAGCAGTTACTCGCTAGTCAGCACCGGGGAGCTGTTTTTT. It encodes CASSYSLVSTGELFF.